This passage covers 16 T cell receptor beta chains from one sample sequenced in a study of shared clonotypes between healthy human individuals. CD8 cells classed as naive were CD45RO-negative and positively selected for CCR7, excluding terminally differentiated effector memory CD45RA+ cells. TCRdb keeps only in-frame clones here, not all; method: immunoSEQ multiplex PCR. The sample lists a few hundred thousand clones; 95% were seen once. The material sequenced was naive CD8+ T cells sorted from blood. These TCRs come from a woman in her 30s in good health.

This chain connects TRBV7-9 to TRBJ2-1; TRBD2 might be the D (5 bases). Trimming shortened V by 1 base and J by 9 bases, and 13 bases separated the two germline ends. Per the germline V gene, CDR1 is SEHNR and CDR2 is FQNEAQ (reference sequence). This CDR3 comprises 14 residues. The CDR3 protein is CASSLGSSPLEQFF. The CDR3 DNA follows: TGTGCCAGCAGCTTAGGTTCTAGCCCGCTTGAGCAGTTCTTC. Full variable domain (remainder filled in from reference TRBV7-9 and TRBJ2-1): DTGVSQNPRHKITKRGQNVTFRCDPISEHNRLYWYRQTLGQGPEFLTYFQNEAQLEKSRLLSDRFSAERPKGSFSTLEIQRTEQGDSAMYLCASSLGSSPLEQFFGPGTRLTVL.

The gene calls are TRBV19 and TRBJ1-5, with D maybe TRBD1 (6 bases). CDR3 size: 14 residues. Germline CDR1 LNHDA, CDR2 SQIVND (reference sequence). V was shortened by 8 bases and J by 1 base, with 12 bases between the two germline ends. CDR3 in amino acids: CASSRQGSNQPQHF. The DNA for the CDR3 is TGTGCCAGTTCCCGGCAGGGGAGCAATCAGCCCCAGCATTTT.

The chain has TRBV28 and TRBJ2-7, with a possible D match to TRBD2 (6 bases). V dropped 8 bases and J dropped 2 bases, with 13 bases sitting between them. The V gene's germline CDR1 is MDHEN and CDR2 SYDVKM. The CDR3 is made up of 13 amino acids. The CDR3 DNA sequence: TGTGCCAGCCGGGGACTTTTCCCCTACGAGCAGTACTTC. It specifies CASRGLFPYEQYF.

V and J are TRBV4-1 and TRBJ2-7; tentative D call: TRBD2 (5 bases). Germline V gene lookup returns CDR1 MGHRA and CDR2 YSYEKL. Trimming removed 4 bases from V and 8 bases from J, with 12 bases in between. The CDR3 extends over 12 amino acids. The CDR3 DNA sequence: TGCGCCAGCAGCCCCCCACGGGGAAAGCAGTACTTC. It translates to CASSPPRGKQYF.

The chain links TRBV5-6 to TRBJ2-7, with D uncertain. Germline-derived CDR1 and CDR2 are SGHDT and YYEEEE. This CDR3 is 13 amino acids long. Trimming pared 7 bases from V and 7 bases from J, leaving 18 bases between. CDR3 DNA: TGTGCCAGCGTCGAGCTTGCGGTCGGAGAGCAGTACTTC. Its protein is CASVELAVGEQYF.

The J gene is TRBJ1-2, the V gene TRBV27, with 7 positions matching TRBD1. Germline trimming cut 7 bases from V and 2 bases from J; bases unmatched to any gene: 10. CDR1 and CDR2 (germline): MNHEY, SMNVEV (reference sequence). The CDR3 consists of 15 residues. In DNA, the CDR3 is TGTGCCAGCACCGCAGGGGCAGGGGGGAACTATGGCTACACCTTC. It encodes CASTAGAGGNYGYTF.

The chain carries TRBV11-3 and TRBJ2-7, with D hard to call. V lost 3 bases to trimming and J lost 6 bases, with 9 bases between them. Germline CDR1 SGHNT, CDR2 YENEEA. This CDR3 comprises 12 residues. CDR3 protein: CASSFKGLEQYF. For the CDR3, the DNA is TGTGCCAGCAGCTTTAAAGGGCTCGAGCAGTACTTC.

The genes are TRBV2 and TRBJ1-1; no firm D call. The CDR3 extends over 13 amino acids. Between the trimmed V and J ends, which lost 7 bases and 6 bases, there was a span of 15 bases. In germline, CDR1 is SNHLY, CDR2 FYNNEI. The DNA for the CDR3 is TGTGCCAGCATGGTTGGGCTCAACCCTGAAGCTTTCTTT. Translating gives CASMVGLNPEAFF.

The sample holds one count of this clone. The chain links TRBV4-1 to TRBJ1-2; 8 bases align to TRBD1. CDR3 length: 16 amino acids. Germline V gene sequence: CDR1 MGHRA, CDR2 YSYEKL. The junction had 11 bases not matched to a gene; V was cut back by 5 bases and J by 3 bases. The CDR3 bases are TGCGCCAGCAGCTCAGATCGGCCAGGGGGCCACTATGGCTACACCTTC. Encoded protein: CASSSDRPGGHYGYTF.

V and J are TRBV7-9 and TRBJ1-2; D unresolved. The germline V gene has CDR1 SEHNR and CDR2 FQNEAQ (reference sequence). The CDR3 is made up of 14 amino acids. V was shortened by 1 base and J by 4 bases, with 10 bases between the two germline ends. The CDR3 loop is CASSLGTASYGYTF. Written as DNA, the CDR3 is TGTGCCAGCAGCTTAGGTACAGCTTCCTATGGCTACACCTTC.

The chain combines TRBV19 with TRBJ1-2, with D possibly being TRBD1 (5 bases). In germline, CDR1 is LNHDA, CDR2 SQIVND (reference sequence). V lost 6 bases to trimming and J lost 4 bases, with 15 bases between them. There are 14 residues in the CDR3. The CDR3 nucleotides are TGTGCCAGTAGCCCCGCAGGGAGCGGCTATGGCTACACCTTC. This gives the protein CASSPAGSGYGYTF.

For the CDR3, the DNA is TGTGCCAGCACTAGCAGGGGGTACACCGGGGAGCTGTTTTTT. This gives the protein CASTSRGYTGELFF. V usage is TRBV27 and J usage is TRBJ2-2, with 7 nucleotides matching TRBD1. From germline, CDR1 is MNHEY and CDR2 SMNVEV (reference sequence). CDR3 length: 14 amino acids. The V gene end was trimmed by 7 bases and the J gene end by 3 bases; junction bases not matched to a gene: 5.

The CDR3 sequence: CASSLARTPSSGELFF. For the CDR3, the DNA is TGTGCCAGCAGCTTAGCCCGGACTCCGTCTTCCGGGGAGCTGTTTTTT. The rearrangement joins TRBV7-8 to TRBJ2-2; TRBD2 is a possible D gene (5 bases). The germline V gene encodes CDR1 SGHVS and CDR2 FQNEAQ. This CDR3 is 16 amino acids long. V was clipped by 0 bases and J by 6 bases, with 14 bases between them.

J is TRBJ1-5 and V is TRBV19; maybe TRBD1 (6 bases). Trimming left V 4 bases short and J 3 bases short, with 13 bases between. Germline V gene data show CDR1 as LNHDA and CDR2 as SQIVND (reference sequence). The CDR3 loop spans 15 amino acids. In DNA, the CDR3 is TGTGCCAGTAGTACGCAGCAGGGGATCAATCAGCCCCAGCATTTT. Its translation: CASSTQQGINQPQHF.

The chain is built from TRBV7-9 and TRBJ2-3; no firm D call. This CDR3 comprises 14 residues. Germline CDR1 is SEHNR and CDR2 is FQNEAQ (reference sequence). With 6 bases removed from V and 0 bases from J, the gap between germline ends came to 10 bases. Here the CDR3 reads CASSVVRSTDTQYF. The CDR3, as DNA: TGTGCCAGCAGTGTTGTGAGGAGCACAGATACGCAGTATTTT.

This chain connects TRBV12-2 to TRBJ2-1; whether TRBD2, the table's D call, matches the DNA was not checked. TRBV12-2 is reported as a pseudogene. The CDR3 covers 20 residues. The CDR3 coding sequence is TGTGCAAGTCGCTTAGCCCATGGGGAGCGGGAGGGCCCCTCCTACAATGAGCAGTTCTTC. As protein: CASRLAHGEREGPSYNEQFF.